A single sample is the source of the 6 T cell receptor beta chains below, sequenced in a study of OX40 agonist ivuxolimab in advanced cancers. Clones were read by immunoSEQ multiplex PCR, and TCRdb kept only the in-frame ones, dropping some. The sample records more than 100,000 clones, roughly 91% being singletons. The source material was CD4+ or CD8+ T cells sorted from blood, sampled in a trial of the OX40 agonist ivuxolimab. These receptors were taken from an adult with an advanced solid tumor such as melanoma, head and neck, liver or kidney cancer.

The count of this clone is one. The genes are TRBV4-1 and TRBJ2-7; no definite D call. CDR3 length: 16 residues. CDR1 is MGHRA, CDR2 YSYEKL, per germline. V was shortened by 1 base and J by 2 bases, with 15 bases between the two germline ends. The CDR3 sequence: CASSQGPVATPYEQYF. For the CDR3, the DNA is TGCGCCAGCAGCCAAGGGCCAGTCGCTACGCCCTACGAGCAGTACTTC.

The gene calls are TRBV10-3 and TRBJ2-3, with 8 bases that match TRBD1. Trimming cost V 10 bases and J 5 bases; bases outside gene matches: 11. This CDR3 region has 14 residues. CDR1 is ENHRY, CDR2 SYGVKD, per germline. CDR3 amino acids: CATADRGRKDTQYF. As DNA, the CDR3 is TGTGCCACCGCTGACAGGGGCCGAAAAGATACGCAGTATTTT.

The genes are TRBV5-1 and TRBJ2-5; TRBD1 is a possible D gene (6 bases). This CDR3 contains 15 residues. Germline loops: CDR1 SGHRS, CDR2 YFSETQ. With 0 bases removed from V and 5 bases from J, the gap between germline ends came to 14 bases. The CDR3 DNA sequence: TGCGCCAGCAGCTTGGCCTTATTCCAGGGGGAGACCCAGTACTTC. It specifies CASSLALFQGETQYF.

The chain recombines TRBV5-1 with TRBJ2-2, with 8 bases aligning to TRBD1. Unmatched junction bases numbered 2, after V lost 4 bases and J lost 6 bases. CDR3 length: 13 residues. Germline V CDR1 and CDR2: SGHRS, YFSETQ. The CDR3, as DNA: TGCGCCAGCAGCGAACAGGGGGCCGGGGAGCTGTTTTTT. Protein sequence: CASSEQGAGELFF.

This clone was observed a few times. The CDR3 loop is CASSPPYGNTEAFF. For the CDR3, the DNA is TGTGCCAGCTCCCCCCCTTATGGGAACACTGAAGCTTTCTTT. The chain joins TRBV18 to TRBJ1-1; D call uncertain. V was shortened by 6 bases and J by 1 base, with 12 bases between the two germline ends. Germline CDR1 reads KGHSH; CDR2 reads LQKENI. CDR3 length: 14 amino acids.

The V call is TRBV10-1, the J call TRBJ2-3, with unresolved D. The CDR3 sequence is 14 residues long. The germline V and J ends were trimmed by 4 bases and 2 bases, with 10 bases remaining between them. Germline V gene data show CDR1 as WNHNN and CDR2 as SYGVQD (reference sequence). CDR3 sequence: CASSVSQATDTQYF. The CDR3 DNA sequence: TGCGCCAGCAGTGTTAGCCAGGCCACAGATACGCAGTATTTT.